Below, 29 T cell receptor beta chains from the same sample are listed, as sequenced in a study of breast tumors, draining lymph nodes, adjacent tissues. Samples came from axillary lymph nodes draining the breast cancer. A single record per CDR3 protein comes from TCRdb applying MiXCR to the multiplex PCR reads. The sample contains about 300,000 distinct CDR3 sequences, over 25% of which appear only once. The sample taken for sequencing was axillary lymph node tissue. These receptors all stem from a female donor with breast cancer. Some clones in this sample may be carry-over from other donors' samples.

This clonotype was observed at least ten times. This chain uses TRBV30 with TRBJ1-2, with a possible D match to TRBD1 (5 bases). Trimming stripped 2 bases from V and 5 bases from J, with 12 bases between. Looked up from germline, CDR1 is GTSNPN and CDR2 is SVGIG (reference sequence). CDR3 length: 13 residues. The CDR3 reads CAWSPRERYGYTF. The CDR3 region has the DNA TGTGCCTGGAGTCCCAGGGAACGGTATGGCTACACCTTC.

Here the CDR3 reads CASRTSGSRYEHF. The CDR3 DNA reads TGTGCCAGTAGGACTAGCGGGAGTCGCTACGAGCATTTT. The chain combines TRBV19 with TRBJ1-5, with unresolved D. V lost 6 bases and J 14 bases, leaving 20 bases between the germline ends. The germline V gene encodes CDR1 LNHDA and CDR2 SQIVND (reference sequence). This CDR3 contains 13 residues.

This clonotype was picked up many times. The CDR3 reads CATGTRYNEQFF. The CDR3, as DNA: TGTGCCACCGGGACACGATACAATGAGCAGTTCTTC. The gene calls are TRBV24-1 and TRBJ2-1, with D perhaps matching TRBD1 (6 bases). V shed 9 bases and J shed 4 bases, with 9 bases lying between them. CDR1 is KGHDR, CDR2 SFDVKD, per germline. The CDR3 sequence is 12 residues long.

This clonotype was detected ten times or more. The rearrangement uses TRBV6-5 and TRBJ1-5, with D unclear. CDR1 MNHEY and CDR2 SVGAGI come from the germline V gene. The CDR3 sequence is 14 residues long. The V and J ends lost 2 bases and 6 bases respectively, with 11 bases between them. CDR3 in amino acids: CASSYEKGSQPQHF. In nucleotides, the CDR3 is TGTGCCAGCAGTTACGAGAAGGGTAGTCAGCCCCAGCATTTT.

In its sample, this clonotype was seen many times. This sequence joins TRBV6-5 and TRBJ2-3; maybe TRBD2 (6 bases). The CDR3 consists of 12 residues. The V end lost 6 bases, the J end lost 5 bases, and 9 bases lay between the germline ends. Per the germline V gene, CDR1 is MNHEY and CDR2 is SVGAGI. In nucleotides, the CDR3 is TGTGCCAGCAGCTCGGGAGTAGATACGCAGTATTTT. Protein sequence: CASSSGVDTQYF.

Concerning this clonotype itself: A much larger clone differs by one base, so this may be a read error. Likely a read error: the CDR3 ends without its conserved phenylalanine or tryptophan. The rearrangement joins TRBV9 to TRBJ2-1; D may match TRBD1 or TRBD2 (5 bases each). Trimming pared 3 bases from V and 9 bases from J, leaving 16 bases between. Germline CDR1 reads SGDLS; CDR2 reads YYNGEE. The CDR3 totals 14 residues. CDR3 bases: TGTGCCAGCAGCGGCCTCGGGGACCTCACTGAGCAGTTCTTG. Translated, it gives CASSGLGDLTEQFL.

This clonotype has a count of ten or more. The chain recombines TRBV12-3 or TRBV12-4 with TRBJ1-3; 8 bases map to TRBD1. CDR3 length: 14 residues. The V and J ends lost 6 bases and 2 bases, in that order; junction bases with no gene match: 3. The CDR3 loop is CASSLQGAGNTIYF. The CDR3 nucleotides are TGTGCCAGCAGCTTACAGGGGGCTGGAAACACCATATATTTT.

This clonotype was counted ten times or more. This rearrangement joins TRBV5-6 to TRBJ2-2; D is undetermined. This CDR3 spans 14 amino acids. CDR1 SGHDT and CDR2 YYEEEE come from the germline V gene. V lost 0 bases to trimming and J lost 3 bases, with 6 bases between them. The DNA for the CDR3 is TGTGCCAGCAGCTTGGTAAAGCACACCGGGGAGCTGTTTTTT. Its protein product is CASSLVKHTGELFF.

Ten or more counts support this clonotype. This chain links TRBV11-2 with TRBJ2-1, with D unresolved. This CDR3 is 12 amino acids long. V lost 0 bases, J lost 5 bases, and 2 bases lay in between. CDR1 and CDR2 from the germline V gene are SGHAT and FQNNGV. CDR3 nucleotides: TGTGCCAGCAGCTTAGAGAACAATGAGCAGTTCTTC. Translated, it gives CASSLENNEQFF.

The gene calls are TRBV29-1 and TRBJ2-5; tentatively, D is TRBD2 (6 bases). The CDR3 has 12 amino acids. Germline CDR1 is SQVTM and CDR2 is ANQGSEA. V dropped 8 bases and J dropped 0 bases, with 10 bases sitting between them. The CDR3 nucleotides are TGCAGCTCGGGACTGAACCAAGAGACCCAGTACTTC. It codes for CSSGLNQETQYF.

A few counts support this clonotype. A much larger clone sits a single nucleotide away, making a read error possible. The conserved phenylalanine or tryptophan is not found at the CDR3 terminus, so this likely reflects a read error. The DNA of the CDR3 is TGTGCCAGCAGCGTGGACGACTACTATGGCTACACCTCC. It yields the protein CASSVDDYYGYTS. The chain uses TRBV9 and TRBJ1-2; D is uncertain. CDR3 length equals 13 residues. The germline V and J ends were trimmed by 2 bases and 3 bases, with 8 bases remaining between them. Per the germline V gene, CDR1 is SGDLS and CDR2 is YYNGEE.

Many counts were recorded for this clonotype. In nucleotides, the CDR3 is TGTGCTAGTGGTTTACGGGCGGGAGTGGCCACCGGGGAGCTGTTTTTT. This gives the protein CASGLRAGVATGELFF. The chain links TRBV12-5 to TRBJ2-2, with 7 positions matching TRBD2. CDR1 and CDR2 (germline): LGHNT, FRNRAP. V was pared by 3 bases and J by 4 bases, with 8 bases of the junction left unmatched. This CDR3 is built from 16 residues.

This clonotype was seen at least ten times. The V call is TRBV20-1, the J call TRBJ2-2; D possibly corresponds to TRBD2 (5 bases). V was trimmed by 0 bases and J by 2 bases, leaving 13 bases between them. Germline V gives CDR1 DFQATT, CDR2 SNEGSKA (reference sequence). The CDR3 spans 16 residues. The CDR3 DNA is TGCAGTGCTAGAGATCTCTGGCGGGTCAACACCGGGGAGCTGTTTTTT. Its protein is CSARDLWRVNTGELFF.

In this sample, this clonotype turned up many times. Compared with germline, one end of the junction differs, possibly owing to a read error. This rearrangement joins TRBV11-2 to TRBJ2-7; 13 positions agree with TRBD2. CDR1 and CDR2 from the germline V gene are SGHAT and FQNNGV. This CDR3 comprises 16 residues. CDR3 nucleotides: TGTGCCAGCAGCCTAGAAGGACTAGCGGGAGTCTACGAGCAGTACTTC. Protein sequence: CASSLEGLAGVYEQYF. The variable domain in full, completed from reference TRBV11-2 and TRBJ2-7, reads EAGVAQSPRYKIIEKRQSVAFWCNPISGHATLYWYQQILGQGPKLLIQFQNNGVVDDSQLPKDRFSAERLKGVDSTLKIQPAKLEDSAVYLCASSLEGLAGVYEQYFGPGTRLTVT.

Points on this clonotype: In this CDR3 the conserved last residue, phenylalanine or tryptophan, is missing, so a read error is likely. This sequence joins TRBV7-3 and TRBJ2-2; TRBD2 is a possible D gene (5 bases). This CDR3 contains 12 residues. Germline loops: CDR1 SGHTA, CDR2 FQGTGA. The CDR3 loop is CACGRVGRELFL. The CDR3 DNA follows: TGTGCTTGTGGGCGGGTTGGCAGGGAGCTGTTTCTT.

This clonotype showed up many times. The chain couples TRBV20-1 to TRBJ2-5, with D hard to call. This CDR3 is 16 amino acids long. Trimming cost V 4 bases and J 5 bases, with 23 bases left between them. The germline V gene encodes CDR1 DFQATT and CDR2 SNEGSKA (reference sequence). The CDR3 nucleotides read TGCAGTGCTATTCTGGGTGGCGGAGCCCTCTCGGAGACCCAGTACTTC. This codes for CSAILGGGALSETQYF.

This clonotype was detected many times. The chain links TRBV11-2 to TRBJ2-2; D unresolved. The V and J ends lost 3 bases and 4 bases respectively, with 12 bases between them. The CDR3 covers 15 residues. The germline V gene encodes CDR1 SGHAT and CDR2 FQNNGV. CDR3 coding DNA: TGTGCCAGCAGCTTTGGAATCGGGTCCACCGGGGAGCTGTTTTTT. It codes for CASSFGIGSTGELFF.

This clonotype showed up many times. This chain links TRBV5-1 with TRBJ2-1; weak D call: TRBD2 (6 bases). Germline V lookup: CDR1 SGHRS, CDR2 YFSETQ. With 6 bases removed from V and 0 bases from J, the gap between germline ends came to 13 bases. The CDR3 extends over 15 amino acids. This CDR3 is CASTRDFSSYNEQFF. For the CDR3, the DNA is TGCGCCAGCACCCGGGACTTTAGCTCCTACAATGAGCAGTTCTTC.

The V gene is TRBV18, the J gene TRBJ1-1; D is perhaps TRBD1 (6 bases). CDR1 and CDR2 (germline): KGHSH, LQKENI. The V end lost 4 bases, the J end lost 10 bases, and 22 bases lay between the germline ends. The CDR3 extends over 15 amino acids. For the CDR3, the DNA is TGTGCCAGCTCACGACCTACAGGGCACGGGAGCGGAGCTTTCTTT. Its protein product is CASSRPTGHGSGAFF.

Notes on this clonotype: A read error is possible here, since a much larger clone lies one base away. Here the CDR3 omits its conserved ending phenylalanine or tryptophan, so a read error is the likely source. V usage is TRBV19 and J usage is TRBJ2-1; D is possibly TRBD2 (5 bases). The germline CDR1 and CDR2 sequences are LNHDA and SQIVND (reference sequence). V gave up 0 bases and J gave up 4 bases, with 13 bases separating them. The CDR3 contains 16 residues. CDR3 DNA sequence: TGTGCCAGTAGTATAGATCCGGGAAAAGTTTACAATGAGCAGTTCTCC. This sequence encodes CASSIDPGKVYNEQFS.

This clonotype came up many times. The chain couples TRBV19 to TRBJ2-1; TRBD2 aligns across 13 bases. The CDR3 loop spans 16 amino acids. Losses at the gene ends were 2 bases for V and 9 bases for J; bases not matched to a gene: 7. Germline V lookup: CDR1 LNHDA, CDR2 SQIVND (reference sequence). DNA of the CDR3: TGTGCCAGTAGTATAATCGGACTAGCGGGAGAGTTTGAGCAGTTCTTC. It specifies CASSIIGLAGEFEQFF.

This clonotype was seen many times. V is TRBV6-1 and J is TRBJ2-1; tentative D call: TRBD2 (6 bases). Trimming took 7 bases from V and 6 from J, leaving 13 bases between them. From germline, CDR1 is MNHNS and CDR2 SASEGT. The CDR3 is 13 residues long. CDR3 amino acids: CASKASAFNEQFF. The CDR3 DNA sequence: TGTGCCAGCAAGGCTAGCGCCTTCAATGAGCAGTTCTTC.

A remark on this clonotype: At one of its ends the junction is not consistent with the germline gene, which may arise from a read error. The CDR3 sequence: CASRQAGTSGYEQYF. As DNA, the CDR3 is TGCGCCAGCAGGCAAGCCGGGACTAGCGGCTACGAGCAGTACTTC. The chain carries TRBV4-1 and TRBJ2-7; 11 positions agree with TRBD2. The germline gives CDR1 MGHRA, CDR2 YSYEKL. The CDR3 has 15 residues.

This clonotype has a count of ten or more. The CDR3 reads CAWSDKGLAAETQYF. The CDR3 bases are TGTGCCTGGAGTGACAAGGGACTAGCGGCGGAGACCCAGTACTTC. V and J are TRBV30 and TRBJ2-5; 11 bases are shared with TRBD2. Germline V lookup: CDR1 GTSNPN, CDR2 SVGIG (reference sequence). Germline trimming cut 1 base from V and 5 bases from J; bases unmatched to any gene: 6. The CDR3 runs 15 residues.

This clonotype occurred many times. This sequence joins TRBV20-1 and TRBJ2-5; TRBD2 agrees at 11 bases. The CDR3 contains 17 residues. Per germline, CDR1 DFQATT and CDR2 SNEGSKA (reference sequence). The trim removed 6 bases at V and 3 bases at J, leaving 15 bases unmatched. The CDR3 region has the DNA TGCAGTGCCAGCCCTCAGCCAGGGACTAGCGGAAAAGAGACCCAGTACTTC. This translates into CSASPQPGTSGKETQYF.

About this clonotype itself: It may be a read error: a sequence one base away is much more abundant. The V call is TRBV19, the J call TRBJ2-1; perhaps TRBD2 as D (5 bases). The CDR3 loop spans 13 amino acids. The germline CDR1 and CDR2 sequences are LNHDA and SQIVND (reference sequence). CDR3 amino acids: CASRGSSYDEQFF. For the CDR3, the DNA is TGTGCCAGTAGAGGGAGCTCCTACGATGAGCAGTTCTTC.

This clonotype was picked up one time. A much larger clone lies one base from this, so it may be a read error. This rearrangement joins TRBV5-5 to TRBJ2-7, with 9 bases lining up with TRBD2. Germline assignment: CDR1 SGHKS and CDR2 YYEKEE (reference sequence). This CDR3 is built from 16 residues. The CDR3 bases are TGTACCAGCAGCTTGAGATCTAGCGGGATATCCCCAGAGCAGTACTTC. Its protein product is CTSSLRSSGISPEQYF.

This clonotype was seen repeatedly, ten times or more. This chain connects TRBV6-5 to TRBJ2-7; D ambiguous. Trimming removed 0 bases from V and 2 bases from J, with 8 bases in between. This CDR3 has 14 amino acids. CDR1 is MNHEY, CDR2 SVGAGI, per germline. The CDR3 DNA sequence: TGTGCCAGCAGTTACTCGCCTAGGCCCTACGAGCAGTACTTC. It is translated as CASSYSPRPYEQYF.

This clonotype was counted many times. The chain has TRBV2 and TRBJ2-6, with TRBD2 as a possible D gene (6 bases). Looked up from germline, CDR1 is SNHLY and CDR2 is FYNNEI. Between the trimmed V and J ends, which lost 4 bases and 0 bases, there was a span of 19 bases. This CDR3 spans 19 amino acids. Written as DNA, the CDR3 is TGTGCCAGCAGTGTTCTGAACGGCGGGATGATCTCTGGGGCCAACGTCCTGACTTTC. It encodes CASSVLNGGMISGANVLTF.